The 29 T cell receptor beta chains given below trace back to one sample, sequenced in a study of human T cells and chemical hapten exposure. Time point given: pre-sensitization, week 0. Treatment given: therapeutic diphenylcyclopropenone sensitization with weekly scalp DPC. TCRdb reanalysed the RACE reads using MiXCR and keeps one entry per CDR3 protein. The sample yields some 59,000 distinct CDR3 sequences, approximately 11% seen once. This material consisted of whole blood, taken in connection with sensitization to the hapten diphenylcyclopropenone (DPC). All receptors derive from a woman aged 40 to 50 with alopecia areata. Some clones in this sample may be carry-over from other donors' samples.

The table lists this clonotype with many counts. The J gene is TRBJ2-1, the V gene TRBV14; 9 nucleotides match TRBD2. CDR3 size: 16 residues. CDR1 and CDR2 from the germline V gene are SGHDN and FVKESK. V trimming: 3 bases; J trimming: 3 bases; junction bases outside the gene matches: 6. CDR3 residues: CASSHHSGGIYNEQFF. DNA of the CDR3: TGTGCCAGCAGCCACCATAGCGGGGGAATCTACAATGAGCAGTTCTTC. Filled out from reference TRBV14 and TRBJ2-1, the complete variable domain reads EAGVTQFPSHSVIEKGQTVTLRCDPISGHDNLYWYRRVMGKEIKFLLHFVKESKQDESGMPNNRFLAERTGGTYSTLKVQPAELEDSGVYFCASSHHSGGIYNEQFFGPGTRLTVL.

This clonotype has a handful of counts. CDR3 in amino acids: CASSLPGAMNTEAFF. DNA of the CDR3: TGTGCCAGCAGCCTGCCAGGAGCCATGAACACTGAAGCTTTCTTT. V and J are TRBV27 and TRBJ1-1; D gene unclear. The CDR3 extends over 15 amino acids. From germline, CDR1 is MNHEY and CDR2 SMNVEV (reference sequence). The V and J ends lost 6 bases and 0 bases respectively, with 14 bases between them.

This clonotype was recorded at least ten times. CDR3 residues: CSAPADSYNEQFF. CDR3 DNA sequence: TGCAGTGCTCCAGCGGATTCCTACAATGAGCAGTTCTTC. The V and J genes are TRBV20-1 and TRBJ2-1, with D perhaps matching TRBD2 (5 bases). The V and J ends lost 5 bases and 1 base respectively, with 9 bases between them. The CDR3 is made up of 13 amino acids. Germline-derived CDR1 and CDR2 are DFQATT and SNEGSKA (reference sequence).

Ten or more counts support this clonotype. The chain employs TRBV27 and TRBJ1-1; D remains unclear. V was clipped by 2 bases and J by 0 bases, with 10 bases between them. The germline V gene has CDR1 MNHEY and CDR2 SMNVEV (reference sequence). This CDR3 is built from 15 residues. The CDR3 DNA follows: TGTGCCAGCAGTTTAGGAGGCAGCATGAACACTGAAGCTTTCTTT. Translating gives CASSLGGSMNTEAFF.

At least ten counts were recorded for this clonotype. V gene TRBV20-1 combines with J gene TRBJ2-4; tentative D call: TRBD2 (6 bases). The CDR3 sequence is 13 residues long. From germline, CDR1 is DFQATT and CDR2 SNEGSKA (reference sequence). V was cut by 0 bases and J by 9 bases, with 12 bases left in between. CDR3 bases: TGCAGTGCTAGAGATAGTAGCGGAGGCATTCAGTACTTC. Translated, it gives CSARDSSGGIQYF.

The table lists this clonotype with a few counts. The chain combines TRBV7-9 with TRBJ2-7; 9 nucleotides line up with TRBD1. V gave up 3 bases and J gave up 7 bases; unmatched junction bases: 7. CDR3 size: 14 residues. From germline, CDR1 is SEHNR and CDR2 FQNEAQ (reference sequence). For the CDR3, the DNA is TGTGCCAGCAGCTTTGGGACAGGGACCCTGGAGCAGTACTTC. It is translated as CASSFGTGTLEQYF. Looking up the rest from reference TRBV7-9 and TRBJ2-7 gives the full variable domain: DTGVSQNPRHKITKRGQNVTFRCDPISEHNRLYWYRQTLGQGPEFLTYFQNEAQLEKSRLLSDRFSAERPKGSFSTLEIQRTEQGDSAMYLCASSFGTGTLEQYFGPGTRLTVT.

The chain links TRBV7-2 to TRBJ2-5; D possibly corresponds to TRBD2 (6 bases). CDR3 length: 15 residues. From germline, CDR1 is SGHTA and CDR2 FQGNSA. V gave up 5 bases and J gave up 6 bases, with 19 bases separating them. The CDR3 region has the DNA TGTGCCAGCAGCAAACTCGCGGAGACTAGTAAGACCCAGTACTTC. As protein: CASSKLAETSKTQYF.

This clonotype was observed at least ten times. The chain couples TRBV20-1 to TRBJ2-1, with D uncertain. The germline gives CDR1 DFQATT, CDR2 SNEGSKA (reference sequence). Trimming shortened V by 5 bases and J by 4 bases, and 9 bases separated the two germline ends. The CDR3 spans 12 residues. The CDR3 here is CSASFAYNEQFF. The DNA of the CDR3 is TGCAGTGCTTCCTTTGCATACAATGAGCAGTTCTTC.

The rearrangement joins TRBV21-1 to TRBJ2-7; no check of the table's D call, TRBD2, against the DNA was made. TRBV21-1 is a documented pseudogene. The CDR3 covers 15 residues. The CDR3: CASSNSGGRYYEQYF. The CDR3 DNA sequence: TGTGCCAGCAGCAATAGCGGGGGCCGTTATTACGAGCAGTACTTC.

This clonotype appeared a few times. The chain combines TRBV19 with TRBJ1-2; 7 bases match TRBD1. The CDR3 spans 13 residues. Trimming removed 8 bases from V and 4 bases from J; junction bases left unmatched: 7. Per the germline V gene, CDR1 is LNHDA and CDR2 is SQIVND (reference sequence). CDR3 DNA sequence: TGTGCCAGTCAAATGACAGGGACCTATGGCTACACCTTC. It specifies CASQMTGTYGYTF.

The rearrangement uses TRBV15 and TRBJ2-7; the match to TRBD1 covers 7 bases. V lost 4 bases, J lost 3 bases, and 6 bases stayed unmatched. CDR1 is LNHNV, CDR2 YYDKDF, per germline (reference sequence). CDR3 length: 14 residues. The CDR3 protein is CATSINRGVYEQYF. Here the CDR3 DNA reads TGTGCCACCAGCATTAACAGGGGAGTCTACGAGCAGTACTTC.

In this sample, this clonotype turned up many times. The chain has TRBV12-3 or TRBV12-4 and TRBJ2-1; weak D call: TRBD2 (6 bases). Trimming removed 6 bases from V and 5 bases from J, with 17 bases in between. The length of the CDR3 is 15 residues. CDR3 loop: CASRSTGGTNNEQFF. CDR3 coding DNA: TGTGCCAGCAGATCTACTGGCGGGACCAACAATGAGCAGTTCTTC.

This clonotype came up many times. This chain joins TRBV13 and TRBJ2-7; D call uncertain. CDR1 and CDR2 from the germline V gene are PRHDT and FYEKMQ (reference sequence). The CDR3 consists of 13 residues. Trimming removed 2 bases at V and 10 bases at J, with 15 bases between. Here the CDR3 DNA reads TGTGCCAGCAGCTTACTGACATCCTCCCCTCAGTACTTC. Translated, it gives CASSLLTSSPQYF.

This clonotype was observed many times. The chain combines TRBV12-3 or TRBV12-4 with TRBJ1-4; the match to TRBD1 covers 8 bases. J lost 4 bases, V lost 4 bases, and 8 bases had no gene match. The CDR3 runs to 16 residues. CDR3: CASSSSTGGFNEKLFF. The CDR3 DNA sequence: TGTGCCAGCAGTTCCTCAACAGGGGGTTTTAATGAAAAACTGTTTTTT.

This clonotype showed up just a few times. V usage is TRBV6-1 and J usage is TRBJ2-3; 10 nucleotides align to TRBD2. Germline-derived CDR1 and CDR2 are MNHNS and SASEGT. J was trimmed by 4 bases and V by 6 bases; bases with no gene match: 7. The CDR3 contains 15 residues. The DNA for the CDR3 is TGTGCCAGCAGCATAGCGGGGGGCTGGGCAGATACGCAGTATTTT. Translated: CASSIAGGWADTQYF.

Ten or more counts support this clonotype. The V gene is TRBV29-1, the J gene TRBJ2-5; D might be TRBD1 (6 bases). V lost 7 bases and J 5 bases, leaving 14 bases between the germline ends. The CDR3 consists of 12 residues. Germline lookup yields CDR1 SQVTM and CDR2 ANQGSEA. CDR3 protein: CSAGQLTETQYF. CDR3 sequence (DNA): TGCAGCGCGGGACAACTCACGGAGACCCAGTACTTC.

This rearrangement joins TRBV14 to TRBJ2-7, with TRBD2 matching over 11 bases. J was trimmed by 0 bases and V by 2 bases; bases with no gene match: 6. This CDR3 comprises 17 residues. Germline CDR1 SGHDN, CDR2 FVKESK. The CDR3 bases are TGTGCCAGCAGCCAAACCCTGGGACTAGCGGTCTCCTACGAGCAGTACTTC. This sequence encodes CASSQTLGLAVSYEQYF. The full variable domain, rest sourced from reference TRBV14 and TRBJ2-7, is EAGVTQFPSHSVIEKGQTVTLRCDPISGHDNLYWYRRVMGKEIKFLLHFVKESKQDESGMPNNRFLAERTGGTYSTLKVQPAELEDSGVYFCASSQTLGLAVSYEQYFGPGTRLTVT.

This clonotype came up many times. This chain joins TRBV19 and TRBJ2-5, with 11 nucleotides matching TRBD1. Germline V lookup: CDR1 LNHDA, CDR2 SQIVND (reference sequence). This CDR3 region has 14 residues. V was pared by 5 bases and J by 7 bases, with 6 bases of the junction left unmatched. CDR3 DNA: TGTGCCAGTAGTGCGGACAGGGGGCAGGGGACCCAGTACTTC. Protein: CASSADRGQGTQYF.

This clonotype was seen a few times. The J gene is TRBJ1-2, the V gene TRBV14, with 7 bases fitting TRBD1. V gave up 7 bases and J gave up 4 bases; unmatched junction bases: 12. Germline V gene lookup returns CDR1 SGHDN and CDR2 FVKESK. CDR3 length equals 15 residues. CDR3 loop: CASNQAGTAFYGYTF. The CDR3 bases are TGTGCCAGCAACCAGGCAGGGACAGCCTTCTATGGCTACACCTTC.

Only a few counts were recorded for this clonotype. This sequence joins TRBV6-1 and TRBJ1-5, with a possible D match to TRBD1 (6 bases). CDR1 and CDR2 (germline): MNHNS, SASEGT. The CDR3 is 14 amino acids. Trimming left V 8 bases short and J 7 bases short, with 18 bases between. DNA of the CDR3: TGTGCCAGCGTCAAGGGGGTGTCGGGACAGCCCCAGCATTTT. This gives the protein CASVKGVSGQPQHF.

In this sample, this clonotype turned up many times. The rearrangement joins TRBV11-2 to TRBJ2-2, with D possibly being TRBD1 (6 bases). Trimming stripped 5 bases from V and 0 bases from J, with 10 bases between. The CDR3 loop spans 15 amino acids. Germline V lookup: CDR1 SGHAT, CDR2 FQNNGV. For the CDR3, the DNA is TGTGCCAGCAGCCCTGAGGGGGCGAACACCGGGGAGCTGTTTTTT. Translating gives CASSPEGANTGELFF.

This clonotype was picked up many times. The rearrangement links TRBV5-4 to TRBJ1-6, with TRBD1 matching 8 bases. V gave up 0 bases and J gave up 10 bases; unmatched junction bases: 3. Germline loops: CDR1 SGHNT, CDR2 YYREEE (reference sequence). This CDR3 has 14 residues. The CDR3 loop reads CASSLVGQGSPLHF. Here the CDR3 DNA reads TGTGCCAGCAGCTTGGTAGGACAGGGCTCACCCCTCCACTTT.

This clonotype was recorded many times. The genes are TRBV6-4 and TRBJ2-1; weak D call: TRBD2 (7 bases). V lost 0 bases, J lost 7 bases, and 13 bases lay in between. Germline V gene sequence: CDR1 MRHNA, CDR2 SNTAGT. The CDR3 sequence is 15 residues long. The CDR3 is CASSDSAGASNEQFF. DNA for the CDR3: TGTGCCAGCAGTGACTCGGCGGGGGCCTCTAATGAGCAGTTCTTC.

This clonotype was counted many times. The chain employs TRBV6-1 and TRBJ2-3, with no clear D. Germline V gene sequence: CDR1 MNHNS, CDR2 SASEGT. The CDR3 spans 15 residues. The V and J ends lost 6 bases and 0 bases respectively, with 13 bases between them. The CDR3 DNA reads as TGTGCCAGCAGCCCAACTGGGCACAGCACAGATACGCAGTATTTT. It is translated as CASSPTGHSTDTQYF.

The chain couples TRBV29-1 to TRBJ1-1; D is unresolved. CDR1 and CDR2 (germline): SQVTM, ANQGSEA. The CDR3 runs to 14 residues. V was pared by 4 bases and J by 1 base, with 13 bases between. Here the CDR3 DNA reads TGCAGCGTTGCGTTTGGGAGACGGAACACTGAAGCTTTCTTT. Translating gives CSVAFGRRNTEAFF.

This clonotype was seen many times. The chain carries TRBV20-1 and TRBJ2-3; 10 nucleotides match TRBD2. Germline values: CDR1 DFQATT, CDR2 SNEGSKA (reference sequence). V was clipped by 3 bases and J by 3 bases; unmatched bases: 6. This CDR3 comprises 15 residues. The CDR3 is CSARQAGGHTDTQYF. CDR3 nucleotides: TGCAGTGCTAGGCAAGCGGGGGGGCATACAGATACGCAGTATTTT.

This clonotype was seen at least ten times. This sequence joins TRBV7-9 and TRBJ2-7; 11 positions agree with TRBD1. The CDR3 runs to 14 residues. CDR1 and CDR2 from the germline V gene are SEHNR and FQNEAQ (reference sequence). The ends lost 5 bases at V and 12 bases at J; junction bases unmatched: 12. CDR3 sequence (DNA): TGTGCCAGCAGCGCTTCGGACAGGGGGCGCGTTTGGTACTTC. Translating it yields CASSASDRGRVWYF.

The table lists this clonotype with many counts. This chain links TRBV5-1 with TRBJ2-5, with D tentatively TRBD2 (6 bases). Trimming shortened V by 4 bases and J by 5 bases, and 15 bases separated the two germline ends. There are 14 residues in the CDR3. The germline CDR1 and CDR2 sequences are SGHRS and YFSETQ. The CDR3 loop is CASSAGLLGETQYF. The CDR3 DNA reads TGCGCCAGCAGCGCGGGACTCCTTGGGGAGACCCAGTACTTC.

This clonotype turned up a few times. The rearrangement links TRBV6-6 to TRBJ1-1; tentative D call: TRBD1 (5 bases). Germline V gives CDR1 MNHNY, CDR2 SVGAGI (reference sequence). CDR3 size: 11 residues. Trimming pared 8 bases from V and 3 bases from J, leaving 7 bases between. CDR3 nucleotides: TGTGCCAGCCAGGGACACACTGAAGCTTTCTTT. Amino acid sequence: CASQGHTEAFF.